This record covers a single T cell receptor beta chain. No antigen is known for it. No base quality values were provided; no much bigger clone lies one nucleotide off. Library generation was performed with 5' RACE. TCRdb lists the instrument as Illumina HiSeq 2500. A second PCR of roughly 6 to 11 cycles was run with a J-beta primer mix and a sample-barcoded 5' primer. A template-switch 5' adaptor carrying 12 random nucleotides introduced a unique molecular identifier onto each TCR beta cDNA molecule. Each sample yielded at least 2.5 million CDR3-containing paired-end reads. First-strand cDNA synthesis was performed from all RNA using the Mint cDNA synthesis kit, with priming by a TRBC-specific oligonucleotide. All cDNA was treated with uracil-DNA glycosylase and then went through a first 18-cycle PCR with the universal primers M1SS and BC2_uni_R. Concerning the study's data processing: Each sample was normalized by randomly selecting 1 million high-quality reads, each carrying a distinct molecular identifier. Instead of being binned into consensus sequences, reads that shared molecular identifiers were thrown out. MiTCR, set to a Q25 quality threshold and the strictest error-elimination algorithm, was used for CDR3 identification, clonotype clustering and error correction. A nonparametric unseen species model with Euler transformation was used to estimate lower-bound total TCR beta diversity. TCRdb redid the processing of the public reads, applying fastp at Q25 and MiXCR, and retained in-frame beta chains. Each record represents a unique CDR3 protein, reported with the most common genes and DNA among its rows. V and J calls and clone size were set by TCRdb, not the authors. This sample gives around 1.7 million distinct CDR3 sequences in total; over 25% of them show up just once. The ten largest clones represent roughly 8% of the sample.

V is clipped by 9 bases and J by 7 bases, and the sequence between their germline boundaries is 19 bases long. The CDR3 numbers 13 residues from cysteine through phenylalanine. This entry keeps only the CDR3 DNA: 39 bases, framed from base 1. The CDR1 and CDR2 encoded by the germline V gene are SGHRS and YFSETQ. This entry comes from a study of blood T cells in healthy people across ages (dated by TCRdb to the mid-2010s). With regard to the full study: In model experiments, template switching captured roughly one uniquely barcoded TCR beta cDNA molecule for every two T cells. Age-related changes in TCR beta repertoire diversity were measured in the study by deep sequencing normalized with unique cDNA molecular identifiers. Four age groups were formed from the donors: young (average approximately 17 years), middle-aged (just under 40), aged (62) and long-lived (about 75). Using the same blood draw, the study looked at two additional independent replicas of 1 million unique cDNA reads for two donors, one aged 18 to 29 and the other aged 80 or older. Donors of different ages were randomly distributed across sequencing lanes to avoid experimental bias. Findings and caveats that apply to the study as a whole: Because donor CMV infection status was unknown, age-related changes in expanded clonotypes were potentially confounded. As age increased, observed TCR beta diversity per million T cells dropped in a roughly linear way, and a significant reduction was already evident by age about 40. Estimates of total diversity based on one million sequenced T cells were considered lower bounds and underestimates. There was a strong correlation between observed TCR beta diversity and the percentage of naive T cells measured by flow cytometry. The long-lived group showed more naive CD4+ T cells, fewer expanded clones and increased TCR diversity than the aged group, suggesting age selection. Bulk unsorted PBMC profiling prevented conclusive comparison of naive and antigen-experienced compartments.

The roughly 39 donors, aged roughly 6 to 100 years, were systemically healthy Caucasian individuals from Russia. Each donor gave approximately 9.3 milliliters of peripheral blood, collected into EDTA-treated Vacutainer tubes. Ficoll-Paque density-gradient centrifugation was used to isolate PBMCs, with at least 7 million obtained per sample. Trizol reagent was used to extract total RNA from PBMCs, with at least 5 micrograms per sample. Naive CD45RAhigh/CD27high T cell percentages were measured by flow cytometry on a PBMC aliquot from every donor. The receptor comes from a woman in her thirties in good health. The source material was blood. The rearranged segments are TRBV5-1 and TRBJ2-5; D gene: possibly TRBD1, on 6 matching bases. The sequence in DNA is TGCGCCACCCGGACAGAACTTACCGGGACCCAGTACTTC. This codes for CATRTELTGTQYF.